Detailed here is one T cell receptor beta chain. Its antigen remains unknown. The data stem from a study of T cells in Graves' hyperthyroidism and ophthalmopathy. Notes on the study in general: Most thyroid clonotypes that were expanded above 0.001 also turned up in blood. A model using 13 V-J features told ophthalmopathy apart from stable hyperthyroidism.

Regions amplified from RNA transcripts were the TCR beta CDR3 regions. First-round RT-PCR of the TCR CDR3 relied on the HTBI primer set. From the multiplex PCR reads, TCRdb called clonotypes with MiXCR, one entry per CDR3 protein. The table lists roughly 500,000 distinct CDR3 sequences, roughly 45% of them singletons. The germline V gene has CDR1 LNHDA and CDR2 SQIVND (reference sequence). The CDR3 runs 14 residues. Trimming removed 3 bases at V and 3 bases at J, with 12 bases between. The V call is TRBV19, the J call TRBJ2-7, with D uncertain. This TCR was sampled from an adult woman with Graves' disease, either hyperthyroidism or ophthalmopathy (not recorded which). The specimen sequenced was peripheral blood or thyroid tissue (not recorded which). The CDR3 nucleotides are TGTGCCAGTAGTATTATCGGCCCTAACTACGAGCAGTACTTC. It yields the protein CASSIIGPNYEQYF.